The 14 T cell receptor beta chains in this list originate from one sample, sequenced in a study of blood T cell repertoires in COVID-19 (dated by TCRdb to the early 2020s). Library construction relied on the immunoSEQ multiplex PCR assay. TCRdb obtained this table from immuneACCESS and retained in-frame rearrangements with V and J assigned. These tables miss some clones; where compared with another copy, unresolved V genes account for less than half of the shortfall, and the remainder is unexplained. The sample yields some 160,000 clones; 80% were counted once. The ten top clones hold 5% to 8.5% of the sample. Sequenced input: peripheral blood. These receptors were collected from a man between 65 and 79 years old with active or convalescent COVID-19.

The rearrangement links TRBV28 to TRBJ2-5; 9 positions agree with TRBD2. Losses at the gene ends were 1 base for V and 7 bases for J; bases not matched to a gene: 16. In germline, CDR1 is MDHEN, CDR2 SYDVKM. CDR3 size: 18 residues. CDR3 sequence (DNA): TGTGCCAGCAGTTTATTTTCAAATAGCGGGGGCCTCCCCGTGACCCAGTACTTC. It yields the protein CASSLFSNSGGLPVTQYF. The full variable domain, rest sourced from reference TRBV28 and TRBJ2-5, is DVKVTQSSRYLVKRTGEKVFLECVQDMDHENMFWYRQDPGLGLRLIYFSYDVKMKEKGDIPEGYSVSREKKERFSLILESASTNQTSMYLCASSLFSNSGGLPVTQYFGPGTRLLVL.

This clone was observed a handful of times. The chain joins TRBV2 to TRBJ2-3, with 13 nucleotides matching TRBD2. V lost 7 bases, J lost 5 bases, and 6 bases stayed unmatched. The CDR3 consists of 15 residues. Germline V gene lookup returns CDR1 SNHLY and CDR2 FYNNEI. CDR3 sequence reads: CASTGLAGDRDTQYF. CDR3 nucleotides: TGTGCCAGCACCGGACTAGCGGGAGATCGAGATACGCAGTATTTT.

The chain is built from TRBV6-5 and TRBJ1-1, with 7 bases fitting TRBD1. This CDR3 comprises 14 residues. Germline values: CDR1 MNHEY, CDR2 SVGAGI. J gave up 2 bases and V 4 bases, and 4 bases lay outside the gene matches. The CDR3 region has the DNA TGTGCCAGCAGTTCAGGGGACAGAAACACTGAAGCTTTCTTT. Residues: CASSSGDRNTEAFF.

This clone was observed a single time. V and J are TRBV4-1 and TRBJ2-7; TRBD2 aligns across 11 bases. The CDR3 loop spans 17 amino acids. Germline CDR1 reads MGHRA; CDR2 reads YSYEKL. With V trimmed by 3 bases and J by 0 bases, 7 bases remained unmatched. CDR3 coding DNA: TGCGCCAGCAGCCAGCGAATAGCGGGAGGGAGCTCCTACGAGCAGTACTTC. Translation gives CASSQRIAGGSSYEQYF.

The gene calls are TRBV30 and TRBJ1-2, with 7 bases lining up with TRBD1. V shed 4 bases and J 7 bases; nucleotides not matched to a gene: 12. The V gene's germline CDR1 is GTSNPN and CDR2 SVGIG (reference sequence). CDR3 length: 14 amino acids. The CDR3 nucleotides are TGTGCCTGGACCCGACAGGGACGAGTGGGTGGCTACACCTTC. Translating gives CAWTRQGRVGGYTF.

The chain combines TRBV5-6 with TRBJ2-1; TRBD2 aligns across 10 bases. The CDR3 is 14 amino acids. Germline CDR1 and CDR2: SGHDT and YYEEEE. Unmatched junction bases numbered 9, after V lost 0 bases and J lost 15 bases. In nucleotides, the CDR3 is TGTGCCAGCAGCTTGGGGCACGTAGCGGGAGGTTTGTTCTTC. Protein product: CASSLGHVAGGLFF.

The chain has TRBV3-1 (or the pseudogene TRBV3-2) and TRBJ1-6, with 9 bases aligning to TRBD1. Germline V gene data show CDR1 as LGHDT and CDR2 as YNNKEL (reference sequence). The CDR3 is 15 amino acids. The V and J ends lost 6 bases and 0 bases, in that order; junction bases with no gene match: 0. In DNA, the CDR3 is TGTGCCAGCAGGACAGGGGGCTCCTATAATTCACCCCTCCACTTT. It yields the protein CASRTGGSYNSPLHF.

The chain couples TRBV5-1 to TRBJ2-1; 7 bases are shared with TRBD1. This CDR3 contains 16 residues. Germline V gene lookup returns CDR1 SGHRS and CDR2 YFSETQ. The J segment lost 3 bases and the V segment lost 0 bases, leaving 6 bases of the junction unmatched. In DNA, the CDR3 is TGCGCCAGCAGCTTGGGAGGGGGACAGAGCTACAATGAGCAGTTCTTC. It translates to CASSLGGGQSYNEQFF.

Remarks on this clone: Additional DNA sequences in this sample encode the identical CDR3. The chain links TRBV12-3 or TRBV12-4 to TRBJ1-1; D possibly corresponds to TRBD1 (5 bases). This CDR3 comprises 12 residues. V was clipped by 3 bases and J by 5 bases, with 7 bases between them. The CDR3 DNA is TGTGCCAGCAGTTTCGGGGGGACTGAAGCTTTCTTT. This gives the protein CASSFGGTEAFF.

The CDR3 sequence: CASSDGRGGIEPQHF. The CDR3 region has the DNA TGTGCCAGCAGCGATGGACGGGGGGGGATAGAGCCCCAGCATTTT. The rearrangement joins TRBV9 to TRBJ1-5, with a weak D call TRBD1 (5 bases). The V end lost 3 bases, the J end lost 8 bases, and 18 bases lay between the germline ends. Germline CDR1 reads SGDLS; CDR2 reads YYNGEE. The CDR3 sequence is 15 residues long.

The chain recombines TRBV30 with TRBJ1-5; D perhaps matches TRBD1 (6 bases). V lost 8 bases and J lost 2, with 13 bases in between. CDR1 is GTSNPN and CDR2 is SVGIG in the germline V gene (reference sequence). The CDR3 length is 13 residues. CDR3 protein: CAANAGGNQPQHF. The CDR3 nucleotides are TGTGCCGCAAATGCAGGGGGCAATCAGCCCCAGCATTTT. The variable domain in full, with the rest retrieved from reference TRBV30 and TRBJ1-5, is SQTIHQWPATLVQPVGSPLSLECTVEGTSNPNLYWYRQAAGRGLQLLFYSVGIGQISSEVPQNLSASRPQDRQFILSSKKLLLSDSGFYLCAANAGGNQPQHFGDGTRLSIL.

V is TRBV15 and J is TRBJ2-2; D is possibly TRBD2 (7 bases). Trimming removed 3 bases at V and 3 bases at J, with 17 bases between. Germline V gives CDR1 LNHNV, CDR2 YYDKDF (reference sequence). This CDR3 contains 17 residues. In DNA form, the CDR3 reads TGTGCCACCAGCAGCAGGGGCCAGCGGGGATACACCGGGGAGCTGTTTTTT. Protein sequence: CATSSRGQRGYTGELFF.

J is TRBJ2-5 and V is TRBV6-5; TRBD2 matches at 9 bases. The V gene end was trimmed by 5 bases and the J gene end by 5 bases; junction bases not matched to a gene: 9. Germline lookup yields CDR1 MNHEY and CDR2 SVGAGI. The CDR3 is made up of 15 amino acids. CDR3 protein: CASSPRGGAGETQYF. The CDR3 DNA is TGTGCCAGCAGTCCGCGCGGGGGGGCCGGGGAGACCCAGTACTTC.

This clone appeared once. This CDR3 reads CASSTQREYNEQFF. The DNA of the CDR3 is TGCGCCAGCAGCACTCAGCGGGAGTACAATGAGCAGTTCTTC. The genes are TRBV4-1 and TRBJ2-1; 8 bases map to TRBD2. V was pared by 5 bases and J by 4 bases, with 4 bases of the junction left unmatched. Germline assignment: CDR1 MGHRA and CDR2 YSYEKL. This CDR3 contains 14 residues.